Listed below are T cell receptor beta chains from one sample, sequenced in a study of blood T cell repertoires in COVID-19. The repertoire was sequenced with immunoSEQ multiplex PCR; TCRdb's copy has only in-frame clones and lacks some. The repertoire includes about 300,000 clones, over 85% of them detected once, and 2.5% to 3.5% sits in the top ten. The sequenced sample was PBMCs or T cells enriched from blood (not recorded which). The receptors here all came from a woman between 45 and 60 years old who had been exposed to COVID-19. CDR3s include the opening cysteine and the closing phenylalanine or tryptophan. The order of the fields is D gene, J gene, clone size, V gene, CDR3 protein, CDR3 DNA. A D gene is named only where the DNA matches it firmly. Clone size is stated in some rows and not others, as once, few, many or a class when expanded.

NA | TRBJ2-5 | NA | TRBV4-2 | CASSQDLYGSRFETQYF | TGTGCCAGCAGCCAAGATTTATACGGGTCTAGGTTTGAGACCCAGTACTTC
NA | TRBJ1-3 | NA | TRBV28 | CASSWGGDSGNTIYF | TGTGCCAGCAGTTGGGGGGGGGACTCTGGAAACACCATATATTTT
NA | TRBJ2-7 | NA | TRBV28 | CASSLGTPTPYEQYF | TGTGCCAGCAGTTTAGGGACACCCACCCCCTACGAGCAGTACTTC
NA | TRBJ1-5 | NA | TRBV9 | CASSVAGDGQPQHF | TGTGCCAGCAGCGTAGCAGGGGATGGTCAGCCCCAGCATTTT
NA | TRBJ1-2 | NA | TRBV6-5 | CASRVTGNYGYTF | TGTGCCAGCAGAGTGACGGGGAACTATGGCTACACCTTC
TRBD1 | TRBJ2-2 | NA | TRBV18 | CASSPPGTGNTGELFF | TGTGCCAGCTCACCACCGGGGACAGGGAACACCGGGGAGCTGTTTTTT
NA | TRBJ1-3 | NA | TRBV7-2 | CASSLDLGTNSGNTIYF | TGTGCCAGCAGCTTGGACCTTGGGACAAACTCTGGAAACACCATATATTTT
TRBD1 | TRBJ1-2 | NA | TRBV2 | CASKLDGQGNYGYTF | TGTGCCAGCAAGCTGGACGGACAGGGGAACTATGGCTACACCTTC
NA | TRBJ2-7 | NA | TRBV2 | CASSEVGRGDEQYF | TGTGCCAGCAGTGAAGTCGGCAGGGGGGACGAGCAGTACTTC
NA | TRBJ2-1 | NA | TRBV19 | CASSIDKRAGANNEQFF | TGTGCCAGTAGTATAGATAAAAGGGCGGGGGCGAACAATGAGCAGTTCTTC
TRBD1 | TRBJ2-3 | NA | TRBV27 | CASRGQASTDTQYF | TGTGCCAGCAGGGGACAGGCTAGCACAGATACGCAGTATTTT
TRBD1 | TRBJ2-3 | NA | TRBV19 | CASSIFGTGHSADTQYF | TGTGCCAGTAGTATATTTGGGACAGGGCATTCGGCAGATACGCAGTATTTT
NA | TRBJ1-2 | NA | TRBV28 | CASSWQSPYGYTF | TGTGCCAGCAGTTGGCAGTCCCCTTATGGCTACACCTTC
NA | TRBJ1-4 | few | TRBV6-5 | CASRTASNEKLFF | TGTGCCAGCAGGACAGCCTCTAATGAAAAACTGTTTTTT
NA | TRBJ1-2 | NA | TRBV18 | CASSPYGEYGYTF | TGTGCCAGCTCACCATATGGGGAGTATGGCTACACCTTC
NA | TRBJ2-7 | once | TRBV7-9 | CASSLAQTLGTGIPYEQYF | TGTGCCAGCAGCTTAGCGCAGACCCTCGGAACAGGGATTCCCTACGAGCAGTACTTC
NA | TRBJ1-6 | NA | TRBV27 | CASSFSAPGHLYNSPLHF | TGTGCCAGCAGTTTTTCTGCCCCCGGACACTTATATAATTCACCCCTCCACTTT
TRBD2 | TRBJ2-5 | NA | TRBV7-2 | CASASGAGETQYF | TGTGCCAGCGCCAGCGGGGCTGGAGAGACCCAGTACTTC
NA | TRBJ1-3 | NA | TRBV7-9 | CASRPTLSSGNTIYF | TGTGCCAGCAGACCGACTCTTAGCTCTGGAAACACCATATATTTT
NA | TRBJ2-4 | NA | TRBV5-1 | CASSLRGSDAKNIQYF | TGCGCCAGCAGCTTGCGAGGGTCGGATGCCAAAAACATTCAGTACTTC
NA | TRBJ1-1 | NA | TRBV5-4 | CASSPKATGKNTEAFF | TGTGCCAGCAGCCCAAAAGCAACAGGGAAAAACACTGAAGCTTTCTTT
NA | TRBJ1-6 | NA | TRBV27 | CASNPRGLGSPLHF | TGTGCCAGCAATCCCCGGGGGTTAGGATCACCCCTCCACTTT
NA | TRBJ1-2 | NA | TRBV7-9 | CASSSFGANYGYTF | TGTGCCAGCAGCTCGTTTGGGGCAAACTATGGCTACACCTTC
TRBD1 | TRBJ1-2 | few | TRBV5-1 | CASSLGTGDGYTF | TGCGCCAGCAGCTTAGGGACAGGGGACGGCTACACCTTC
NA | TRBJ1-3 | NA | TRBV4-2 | CASSLSEGSSGNTIYF | TGTGCCAGCAGCCTTTCGGAGGGTAGCTCTGGAAACACCATATATTTT
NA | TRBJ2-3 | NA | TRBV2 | CASSSQWDTQYF | TGTGCCAGCAGTTCACAGTGGGATACGCAGTATTTT
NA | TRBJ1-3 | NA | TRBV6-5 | CASSQQGLGNTIYF | TGTGCCAGCAGTCAACAGGGTTTGGGAAACACCATATATTTT
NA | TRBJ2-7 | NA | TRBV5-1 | CASSLGRLPLEQYF | TGCGCCAGCAGCTTGGGAAGACTTCCCCTCGAGCAGTACTTC
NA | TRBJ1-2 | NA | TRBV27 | CASSLGGRVGGYTF | TGTGCCAGCAGTTTAGGTGGCAGGGTGGGCGGCTACACCTTC
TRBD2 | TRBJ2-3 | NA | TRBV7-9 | CASSPLASGGTDTQYF | TGTGCCAGCAGCCCGTTGGCTAGCGGGGGGACAGATACGCAGTATTTT
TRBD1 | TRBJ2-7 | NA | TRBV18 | CASSPSTGGGYEQYF | TGTGCCAGCTCACCATCGACAGGGGGCGGTTACGAGCAGTACTTC
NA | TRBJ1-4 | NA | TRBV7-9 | CASSRGVHEKLFF | TGTGCCAGCAGTCGGGGGGTCCATGAAAAACTGTTTTTT
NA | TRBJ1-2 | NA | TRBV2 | CASSVTGSDGYTF | TGTGCCAGCAGTGTGACGGGGTCCGATGGCTACACCTTC